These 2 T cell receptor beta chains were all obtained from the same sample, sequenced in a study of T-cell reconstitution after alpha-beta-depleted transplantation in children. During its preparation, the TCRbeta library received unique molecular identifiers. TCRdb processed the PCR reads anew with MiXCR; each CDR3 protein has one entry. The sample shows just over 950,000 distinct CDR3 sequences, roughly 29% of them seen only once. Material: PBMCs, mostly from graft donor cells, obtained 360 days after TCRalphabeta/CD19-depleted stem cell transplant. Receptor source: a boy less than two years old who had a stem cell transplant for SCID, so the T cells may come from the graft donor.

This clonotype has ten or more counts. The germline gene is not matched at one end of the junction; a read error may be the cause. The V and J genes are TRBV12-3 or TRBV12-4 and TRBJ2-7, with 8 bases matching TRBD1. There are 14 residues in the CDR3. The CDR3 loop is CASSRDRSSYEQYF. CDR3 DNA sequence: TGCGCCAGCAGCCGGGACAGGAGCTCCTACGAGCAGTACTTC.

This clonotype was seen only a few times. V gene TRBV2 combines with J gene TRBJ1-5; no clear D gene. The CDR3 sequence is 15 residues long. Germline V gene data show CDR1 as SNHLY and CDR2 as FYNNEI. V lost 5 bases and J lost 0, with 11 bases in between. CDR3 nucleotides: TGTGCCAGCAGTCTGGACGGGGATAGCAATCAGCCCCAGCATTTT. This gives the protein CASSLDGDSNQPQHF.